Following are 7 T cell receptor beta chains from one sample sequenced in a study of T cells in Graves' hyperthyroidism and ophthalmopathy. What was amplified from RNA transcripts were TCR beta CDR3 regions. HTBI primers were employed in a first-round RT-PCR of the TCR CDR3. TCRdb re-derived calls from the multiplex PCR reads in MiXCR, one entry per CDR3 protein. The sample contains under 600,000 distinct CDR3 sequences, around 16% of which appear only once. Sample: blood. The source of these receptors is a woman in her 40s with Graves' ophthalmopathy.

This clonotype was seen many times. The chain is built from TRBV20-1 and TRBJ2-3, with D maybe TRBD1 (6 bases). The CDR3 loop spans 15 amino acids. V was cut by 1 base and J by 8 bases, with 19 bases left in between. Germline loops: CDR1 DFQATT, CDR2 SNEGSKA (reference sequence). In DNA form, the CDR3 reads TGCAGTGCTAGAGTTTCAGGGGCCAACACGGGTACGCAGTATTTT. Translation: CSARVSGANTGTQYF.

The V and J genes are TRBV6-2 or TRBV6-3 and TRBJ1-2; 9 bases align to TRBD1. With 7 bases clipped from V and 8 bases from J, the junction kept 8 bases outside the gene matches. The CDR3 has 13 amino acids. The germline gives CDR1 MNHEY, CDR2 SVGEGT. CDR3 DNA sequence: TGTGCCAGCATCATTGGGACAGGGCAGGGCTACACCTTC. As protein: CASIIGTGQGYTF.

The sample holds a few counts of this clonotype. The J gene is TRBJ1-2, the V gene TRBV7-3; D gene unclear. V was clipped by 1 base and J by 8 bases, with 26 bases between them. Germline CDR1 and CDR2: SGHTA and FQGTGA. The CDR3 spans 18 residues. CDR3 sequence: CASSLRGYSSDMSGGYTF. The CDR3 DNA sequence: TGTGCCAGCAGCTTAAGGGGTTACTCATCTGATATGTCGGGAGGCTACACCTTC.

On this clonotype: A much larger clone sits a single nucleotide away, making a read error possible. The CDR3 region has the DNA TGTGCCAGCAGCTCTCAGGCAGCCAACAGGGAGCCCTACGAGCGGTACTTC. Its translation: CASSSQAANREPYERYF. The chain links TRBV28 to TRBJ2-7, with D perhaps matching TRBD1 (6 bases). There are 17 residues in the CDR3. Per germline, CDR1 MDHEN and CDR2 SYDVKM.

Note on this clonotype: This may arise from a read error, as a much more abundant clone is one base away. The rearrangement joins TRBV2 to TRBJ2-7; D possibly corresponds to TRBD2 (6 bases). Germline values: CDR1 SNHLY, CDR2 FYNNEI. Trimming shortened V by 2 bases and J by 2 bases, and 10 bases separated the two germline ends. The CDR3 contains 14 residues. The CDR3 region has the DNA TGTGCCAGCAGTGAACTCGGGGGTACCTACGAGCAGTACTTC. Translated: CASSELGGTYEQYF.

The chain has TRBV30 and TRBJ1-5; D might be TRBD1 (6 bases). V dropped 0 bases and J dropped 5 bases, with 11 bases sitting between them. This CDR3 region has 14 residues. Germline values: CDR1 GTSNPN, CDR2 SVGIG (reference sequence). Here the CDR3 DNA reads TGTGCCTGGAGTGTACAGGGCTCGTATCAGCCCCAGCATTTT. Encoded protein: CAWSVQGSYQPQHF.

The genes are TRBV10-3 and TRBJ2-1, with D possibly TRBD2 on 6 matching bases. V lost 4 bases to trimming and J lost 3 bases, with 22 bases between them. The CDR3 spans 18 residues. CDR1 and CDR2 from the germline V gene are ENHRY and SYGVKD. The CDR3 reads CAISAAVVTGVDYNEQFF. CDR3 DNA sequence: TGTGCCATCAGTGCTGCAGTTGTTACGGGAGTCGACTACAATGAGCAGTTCTTC.